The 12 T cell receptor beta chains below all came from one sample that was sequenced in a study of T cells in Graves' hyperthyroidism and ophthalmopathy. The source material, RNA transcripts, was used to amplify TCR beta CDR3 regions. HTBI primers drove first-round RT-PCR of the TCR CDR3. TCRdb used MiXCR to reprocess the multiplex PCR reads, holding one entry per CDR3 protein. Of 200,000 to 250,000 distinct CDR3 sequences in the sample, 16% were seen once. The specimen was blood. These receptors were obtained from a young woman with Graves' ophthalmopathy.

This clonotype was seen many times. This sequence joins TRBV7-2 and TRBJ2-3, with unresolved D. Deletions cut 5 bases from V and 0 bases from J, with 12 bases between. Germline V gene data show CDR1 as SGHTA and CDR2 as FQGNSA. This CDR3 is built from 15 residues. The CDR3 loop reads CASSLLLASTDTQYF. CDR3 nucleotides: TGTGCCAGCAGCCTCCTACTGGCTAGCACAGATACGCAGTATTTT.

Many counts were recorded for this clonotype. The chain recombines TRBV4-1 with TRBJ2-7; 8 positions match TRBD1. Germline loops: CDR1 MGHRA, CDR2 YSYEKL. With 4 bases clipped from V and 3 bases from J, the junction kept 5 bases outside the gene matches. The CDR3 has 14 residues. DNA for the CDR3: TGCGCCAGCAGCCCCGTTGGACAGGGCTACGAGCAGTACTTC. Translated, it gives CASSPVGQGYEQYF.

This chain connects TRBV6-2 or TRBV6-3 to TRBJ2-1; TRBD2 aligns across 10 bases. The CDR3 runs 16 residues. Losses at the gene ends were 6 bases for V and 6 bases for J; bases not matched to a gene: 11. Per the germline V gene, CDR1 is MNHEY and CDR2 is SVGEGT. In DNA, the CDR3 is TGTGCCAGCAGCGATATTAGCGGGGGGAGAGTCAATGAGCAGTTCTTC. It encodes CASSDISGGRVNEQFF.

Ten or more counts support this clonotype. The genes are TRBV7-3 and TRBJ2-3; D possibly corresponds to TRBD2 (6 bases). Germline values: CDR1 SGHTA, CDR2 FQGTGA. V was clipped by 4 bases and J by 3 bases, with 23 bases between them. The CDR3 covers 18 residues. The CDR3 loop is CASSSNPPTGRGTDTQYF. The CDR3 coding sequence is TGTGCCAGCAGCTCCAACCCCCCCACTGGGCGGGGTACAGATACGCAGTATTTT.

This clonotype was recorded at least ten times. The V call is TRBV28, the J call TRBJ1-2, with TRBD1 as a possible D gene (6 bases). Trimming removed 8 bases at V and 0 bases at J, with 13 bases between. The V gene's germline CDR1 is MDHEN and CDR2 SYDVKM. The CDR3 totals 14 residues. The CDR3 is CASRGGGANYGYTF. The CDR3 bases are TGTGCCAGCCGAGGGGGGGGGGCTAACTATGGCTACACCTTC.

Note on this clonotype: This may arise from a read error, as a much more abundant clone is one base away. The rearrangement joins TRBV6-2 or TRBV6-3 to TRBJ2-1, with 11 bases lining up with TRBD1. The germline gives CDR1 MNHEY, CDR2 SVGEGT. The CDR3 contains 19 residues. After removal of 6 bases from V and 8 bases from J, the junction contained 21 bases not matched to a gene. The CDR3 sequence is CASSQGQGAAGGTLDEQFF. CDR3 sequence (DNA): TGTGCCAGCAGCCAAGGACAGGGGGCTGCGGGAGGGACCCTCGATGAGCAGTTCTTC.

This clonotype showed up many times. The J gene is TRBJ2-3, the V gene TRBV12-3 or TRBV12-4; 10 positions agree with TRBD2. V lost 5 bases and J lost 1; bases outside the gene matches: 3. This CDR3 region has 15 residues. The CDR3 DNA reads TGTGCCAGCAGTCTAGGGACTAGCGGCACAGATACGCAGTATTTT. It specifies CASSLGTSGTDTQYF.

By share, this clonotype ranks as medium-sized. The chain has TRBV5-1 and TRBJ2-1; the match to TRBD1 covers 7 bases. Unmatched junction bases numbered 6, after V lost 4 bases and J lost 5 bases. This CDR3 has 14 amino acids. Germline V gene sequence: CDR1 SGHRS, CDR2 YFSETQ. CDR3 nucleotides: TGCGCCAGCAGCCGATACACAGGGGACAATGAGCAGTTCTTC. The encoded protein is CASSRYTGDNEQFF.

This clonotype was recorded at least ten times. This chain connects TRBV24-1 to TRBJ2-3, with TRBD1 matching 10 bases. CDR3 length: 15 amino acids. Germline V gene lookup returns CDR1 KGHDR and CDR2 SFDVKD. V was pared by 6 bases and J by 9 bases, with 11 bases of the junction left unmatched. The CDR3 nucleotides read TGTGCCACCAGTACCGGGACAGGGGCGTTGGTAACGCAGTATTTT. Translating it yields CATSTGTGALVTQYF.

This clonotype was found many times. CDR3 bases: TGCGCCAGCAGCTCAAAAGATACAGGGCCCGGGGGCCAGCCCCAGCATTTT. Translation: CASSSKDTGPGGQPQHF. This chain links TRBV5-1 with TRBJ1-5, with TRBD1 as a possible D gene (6 bases). Germline CDR1 SGHRS, CDR2 YFSETQ. CDR3 size: 17 residues. Between the trimmed V and J ends, which lost 3 bases and 7 bases, there was a span of 23 bases.

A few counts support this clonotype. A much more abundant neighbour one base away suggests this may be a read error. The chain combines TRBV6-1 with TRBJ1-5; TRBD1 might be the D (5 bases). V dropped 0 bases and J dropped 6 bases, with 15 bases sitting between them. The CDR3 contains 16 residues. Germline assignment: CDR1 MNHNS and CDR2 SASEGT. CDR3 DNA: TGTGCCAGCAGTGAAGCGCAGGATCTTCAGGGTCAGCCCCAGCATTTT. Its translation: CASSEAQDLQGQPQHF.

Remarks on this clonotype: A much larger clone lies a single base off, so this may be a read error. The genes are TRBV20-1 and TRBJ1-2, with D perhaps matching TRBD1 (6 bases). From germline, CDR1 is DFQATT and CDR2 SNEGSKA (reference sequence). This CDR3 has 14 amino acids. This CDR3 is CSARDRGGAEGYIF. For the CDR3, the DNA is TGCAGTGCTAGAGATCGGGGGGGGGCGGAAGGCTACATCTTC.